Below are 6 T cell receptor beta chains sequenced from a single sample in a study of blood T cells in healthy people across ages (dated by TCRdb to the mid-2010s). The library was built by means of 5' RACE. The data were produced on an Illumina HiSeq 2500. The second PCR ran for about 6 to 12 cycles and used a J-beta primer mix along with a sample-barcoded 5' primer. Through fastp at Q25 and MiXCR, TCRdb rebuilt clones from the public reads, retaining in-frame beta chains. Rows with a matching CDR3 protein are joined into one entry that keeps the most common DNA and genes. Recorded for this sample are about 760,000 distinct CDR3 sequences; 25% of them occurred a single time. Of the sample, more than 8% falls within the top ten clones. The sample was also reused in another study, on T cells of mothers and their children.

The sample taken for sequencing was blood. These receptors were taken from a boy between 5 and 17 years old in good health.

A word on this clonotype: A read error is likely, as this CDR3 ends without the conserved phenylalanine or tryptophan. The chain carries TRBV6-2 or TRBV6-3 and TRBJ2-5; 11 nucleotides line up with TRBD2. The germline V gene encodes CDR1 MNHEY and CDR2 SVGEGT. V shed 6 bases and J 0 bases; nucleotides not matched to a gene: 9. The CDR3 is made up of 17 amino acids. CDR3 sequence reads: CASRDWTSGLYQETQYS. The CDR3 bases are TGTGCCAGCAGGGATTGGACTAGCGGGTTGTACCAAGAGACCCAGTACTCC.

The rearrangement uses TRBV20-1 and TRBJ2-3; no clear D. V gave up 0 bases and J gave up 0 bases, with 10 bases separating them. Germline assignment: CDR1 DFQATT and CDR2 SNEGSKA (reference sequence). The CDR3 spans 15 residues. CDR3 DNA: TGCAGTGCTAGAGATTTCAGCCATAGCACAGATACGCAGTATTTT. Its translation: CSARDFSHSTDTQYF.

The CDR3 here is CASSLGPSPRETQYF. The CDR3 DNA sequence: TGTGCCAGCAGCTTAGGCCCCTCACCTAGGGAGACCCAGTACTTC. The chain uses TRBV11-3 and TRBJ2-5; D remains unclear. From germline, CDR1 is SGHNT and CDR2 YENEEA. This CDR3 region has 15 residues. Between the trimmed V and J ends, which lost 1 base and 5 bases, there was a span of 14 bases.

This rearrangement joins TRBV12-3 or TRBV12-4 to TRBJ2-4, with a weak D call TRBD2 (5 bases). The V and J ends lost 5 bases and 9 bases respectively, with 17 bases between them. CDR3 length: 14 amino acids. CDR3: CASSPNPTEGIQYF. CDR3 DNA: TGTGCCAGCAGTCCCAACCCTACCGAGGGCATTCAGTACTTC.

The CDR3 region is CASSSPRTAPKETQYF. CDR3 in DNA: TGTGCCAGCAGTTCTCCCCGGACCGCGCCTAAAGAGACCCAGTACTTC. The chain is built from TRBV12-3 or TRBV12-4 and TRBJ2-5, with unresolved D. Trimming removed 4 bases from V and 3 bases from J, with 18 bases in between. This CDR3 comprises 16 residues.

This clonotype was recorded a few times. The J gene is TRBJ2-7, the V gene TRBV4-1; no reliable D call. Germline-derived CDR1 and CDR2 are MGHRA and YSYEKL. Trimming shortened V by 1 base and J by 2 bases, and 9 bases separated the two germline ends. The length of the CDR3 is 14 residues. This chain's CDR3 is CASSQGEWTYEQYF. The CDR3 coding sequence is TGCGCCAGCAGCCAAGGGGAATGGACCTACGAGCAGTACTTC.